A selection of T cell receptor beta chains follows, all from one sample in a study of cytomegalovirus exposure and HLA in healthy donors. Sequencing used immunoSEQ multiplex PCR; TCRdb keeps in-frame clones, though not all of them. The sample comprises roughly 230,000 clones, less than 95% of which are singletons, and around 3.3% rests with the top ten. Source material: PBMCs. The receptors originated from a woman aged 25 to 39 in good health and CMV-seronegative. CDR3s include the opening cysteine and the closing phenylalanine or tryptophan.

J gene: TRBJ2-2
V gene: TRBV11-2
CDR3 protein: CASSEIRTTGELFF

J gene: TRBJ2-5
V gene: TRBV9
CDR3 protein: CASSVGPSGNQETQYF

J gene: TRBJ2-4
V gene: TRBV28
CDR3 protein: CASRQGHIQYF

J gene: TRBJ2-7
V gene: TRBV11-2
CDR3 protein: CASSHRGQGISYEQYF

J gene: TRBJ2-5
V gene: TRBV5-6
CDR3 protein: CASSPRSLQETQYF

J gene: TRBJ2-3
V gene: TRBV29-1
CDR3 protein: CSVEGKIHTDTQYF

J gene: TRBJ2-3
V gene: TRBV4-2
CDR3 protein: CASSRLGDTQYF

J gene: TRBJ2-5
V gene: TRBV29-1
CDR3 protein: CSVETNQETQYF

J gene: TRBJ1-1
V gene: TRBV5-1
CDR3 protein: CASSLFSGATNTEAFF

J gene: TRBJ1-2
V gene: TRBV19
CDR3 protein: CASSVRGLGYTF

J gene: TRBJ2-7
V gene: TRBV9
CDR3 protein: CASSVGTWGEQYF

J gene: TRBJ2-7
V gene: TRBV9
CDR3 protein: CASSVGYSGNYEQYF

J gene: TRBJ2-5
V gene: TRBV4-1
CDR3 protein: CASSQPTQGVNSFGETQYF

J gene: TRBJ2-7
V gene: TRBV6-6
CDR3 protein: CASSYSPSTGGEQYF

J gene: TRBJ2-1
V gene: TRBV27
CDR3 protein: CASSLYPGVNNEQFF

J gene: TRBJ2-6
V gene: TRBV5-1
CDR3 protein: CASSFVSSGANVLTF

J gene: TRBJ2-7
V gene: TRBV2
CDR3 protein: CASSDVSGRGSYEQYF

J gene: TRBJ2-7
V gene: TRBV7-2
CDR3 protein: CASSPSSGVHYEQYF

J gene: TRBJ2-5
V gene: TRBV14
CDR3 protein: CASSQRREGETQYF

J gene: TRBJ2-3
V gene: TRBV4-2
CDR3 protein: CASSQEGGGSTDTQYF

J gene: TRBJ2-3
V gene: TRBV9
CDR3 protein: CASSGAGPNADTQYF

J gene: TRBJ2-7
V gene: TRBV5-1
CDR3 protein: CASSLAKITGTTYEQYF

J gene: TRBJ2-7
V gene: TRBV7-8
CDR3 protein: CASSPASDPFYEQYF

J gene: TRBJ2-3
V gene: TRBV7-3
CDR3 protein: CASSQAGGPLDTQYF

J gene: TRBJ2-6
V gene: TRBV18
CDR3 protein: CASSRDSGANVLTF

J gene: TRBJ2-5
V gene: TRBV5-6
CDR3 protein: CASSLGGAGRETQYF

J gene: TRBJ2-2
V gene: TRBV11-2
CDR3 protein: CASSFGQLTGELFF

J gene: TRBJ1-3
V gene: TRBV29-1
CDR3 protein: CSVTFGNTIYF

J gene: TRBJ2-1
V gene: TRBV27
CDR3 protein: CASSLSTRNEQFF

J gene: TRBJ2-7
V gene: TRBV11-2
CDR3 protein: CASSLGGGGHEQYF

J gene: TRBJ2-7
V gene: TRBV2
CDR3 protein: CASSDLAGEQYF

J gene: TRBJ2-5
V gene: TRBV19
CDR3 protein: CASSRRGISETQYF

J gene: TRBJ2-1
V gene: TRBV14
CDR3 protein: CASSQGPWDEQFF

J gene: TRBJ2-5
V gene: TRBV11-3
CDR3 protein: CASTFSAAGETQYF

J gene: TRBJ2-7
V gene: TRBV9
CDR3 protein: CASSYDEGRVYEQYF

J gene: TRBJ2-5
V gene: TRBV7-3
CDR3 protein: CASSSQGGGETQYF

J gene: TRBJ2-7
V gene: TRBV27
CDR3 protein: CASSLGSNTYEQYF

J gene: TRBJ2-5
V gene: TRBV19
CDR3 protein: CASNPVAAETQYF

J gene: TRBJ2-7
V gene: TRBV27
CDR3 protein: CASSIGTSYEQYF

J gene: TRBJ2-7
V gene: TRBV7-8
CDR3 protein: CASSLGTDTYEQYF

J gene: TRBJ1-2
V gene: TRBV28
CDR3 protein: CASSPTRSQGAFGYTF

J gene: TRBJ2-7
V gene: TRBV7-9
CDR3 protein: CASSLASSYEQYF

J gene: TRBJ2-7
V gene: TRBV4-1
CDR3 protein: CATDVGPPQFREQYF

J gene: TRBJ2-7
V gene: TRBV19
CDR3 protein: CASSIQGAAGEQYF

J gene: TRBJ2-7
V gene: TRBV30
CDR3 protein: CAWSVRTSGRNEQYF